This entry lists 5 T cell receptor beta chains sequenced from one sample in a study of molecular identifiers for immune sequencing clone quantification. MiXCR, run by TCRdb on the PCR reads, gives a single entry per CDR3 protein. The sample gives some 40,000 distinct CDR3 sequences, approximately 24% of which show up once; about 1% is in the top ten. The sequencing input was naive CD8+ T cells from blood, with Jurkat cell RNA spiked in. Subset given: FACS-sorted CD8+CD4-CCR7+CD45RA+ naive T cells. Source of these receptors: a human donor in good health. Some libraries in this study had Jurkat cell RNA spiked in.

Concerning this clonotype itself: This may be a read error, as it is one base from a much larger clone. This chain connects TRBV28 to TRBJ2-5; D remains unclear. The CDR3 is made up of 16 amino acids. Germline CDR1 is MDHEN and CDR2 is SYDVKM. CDR3 sequence (DNA): TGTGCCAGCAGTTCTCGGACGGCCCGAACCCAAGAGCCCCAGTACTTC. Its translation: CASSSRTARTQEPQYF.

This clonotype was seen at least ten times. This chain connects TRBV10-1 to TRBJ2-5; D gene ambiguous. CDR3 size: 13 residues. Germline CDR1 and CDR2: WNHNN and SYGVQD (reference sequence). V dropped 4 bases and J dropped 4 bases, with 10 bases sitting between them. CDR3 sequence: CASSAETPETQYF. In nucleotides, the CDR3 is TGCGCCAGCAGTGCAGAGACTCCAGAGACCCAGTACTTC.

This clonotype was detected many times. V gene TRBV7-9 combines with J gene TRBJ1-1, with TRBD1 matching over 11 bases. The CDR3 sequence is 14 residues long. Trimming cost V 5 bases and J 5 bases; bases outside gene matches: 4. Germline assignment: CDR1 SEHNR and CDR2 FQNEAQ (reference sequence). The CDR3 protein is CASSPRDRGTEAFF. CDR3 coding DNA: TGTGCCAGCAGCCCCCGGGACAGGGGGACTGAAGCTTTCTTT.

Regarding this clonotype: A read error is possible here, since a much larger clone lies one base away. V gene TRBV7-9 combines with J gene TRBJ2-5, with D perhaps TRBD2 (6 bases). The CDR3 loop spans 16 amino acids. The V gene lost 8 bases and the J gene lost 5 bases, with 24 bases spanning the gap. The germline V gene has CDR1 SEHNR and CDR2 FQNEAQ (reference sequence). CDR3 sequence: CASGYLGGPREETQYF. CDR3 in DNA: TGTGCCAGCGGCTATCTCGGGGGACCCAGGGAGGAGACCCAGTACTTC.

The gene calls are TRBV19 and TRBJ2-3; D gene unclear. From germline, CDR1 is LNHDA and CDR2 SQIVND (reference sequence). The CDR3 totals 15 residues. V dropped 3 bases and J dropped 4 bases, with 14 bases sitting between them. The CDR3, as DNA: TGTGCCAGTAGTATCCGGACGTCTCGCCCAGATACGCAGTATTTT. Translated: CASSIRTSRPDTQYF.